These T cell receptor beta chains were read from a single sample in a study of human T cells and chemical hapten exposure. Via MiXCR, TCRdb re-called the RACE reads, giving one row per CDR3 protein. The sample holds roughly 380,000 distinct CDR3 sequences; approximately 5.1% are singletons and the top ten take 2% to 2.5%. The source was whole blood, collected in connection with sensitization to the hapten diphenylcyclopropenone (DPC). These receptors were obtained from a woman between 45 and 65 years old with alopecia areata. Some clones in this sample may be carry-over from other donors' samples. Both conserved end residues are part of each CDR3. A D gene is named only where the DNA matches it firmly. Not every row has a clone size; where given, it reads once, few, many or a size class.

size	D	J	V	DNA	CDR3
few	.	TRBJ2-1	TRBV2	TGTGCCAGCAGTGAAGCCGTCAGCTCCTACAATGAGCAGTTCTTC	CASSEAVSSYNEQFF
many	.	TRBJ1-1	TRBV12-3/TRBV12-4	TGTGCCAGCAACGTTCAGGTGCTTGGGCCGGGGAGCGAAGCTTTCTTT	CASNVQVLGPGSEAFF
many	.	TRBJ2-2	TRBV29-1	TGCAGCGGCCATAGGGGGTCCGGGGAGCTGTTTTTT	CSGHRGSGELFF
many	.	TRBJ1-1	TRBV29-1	TGCAGCGGGGGTCGGAGGAACACTGAAGCTTTCTTT	CSGGRRNTEAFF
.	.	TRBJ1-5	TRBV12-3/TRBV12-4	TGTGCCAGCAGCCTGGGACATAGCCTTAATCAGCCCCAGCATTTT	CASSLGHSLNQPQHF
many	.	TRBJ2-3	TRBV29-1	TGCAGCGTTGAAGGGGGCGGAGGCAGGGAGACAGATACGCAGTATTTT	CSVEGGGGRETDTQYF
.	.	TRBJ2-3	TRBV24-1	TGTGCCACCAGTTCGACAGCTAGCACAGATACGCAGTATTTT	CATSSTASTDTQYF
few	.	TRBJ2-3	TRBV4-2	TGTGCCAGCAGCCAAAGACAGGGCGGGGACACAGATACGCAGTATTTT	CASSQRQGGDTDTQYF
many	.	TRBJ1-2	TRBV28	TGTGCCAGCAGTAGAGCTAACTATGGCTACACCTTC	CASSRANYGYTF
once	.	TRBJ1-3	TRBV7-8	TGTGCCAGCAGCTTCTACAGGGACGGTGGAAACACCATATATTTT	CASSFYRDGGNTIYF